A single sample gave rise to the 3 T cell receptor beta chains below, sequenced in a study of T cells in Graves' hyperthyroidism and ophthalmopathy. RNA transcripts yielded amplified TCR beta CDR3 regions. First-round RT-PCR with HTBI primers amplified the TCR CDR3 region. TCRdb itself ran the multiplex PCR reads through MiXCR, one entry per CDR3 protein. The sample shows 500,000 to 800,000 distinct CDR3 sequences, about 45% of them seen only once. The sequenced sample was peripheral blood or thyroid tissue (not recorded which). The receptors here all came from an adult man with Graves' disease, either hyperthyroidism or ophthalmopathy (not recorded which).

This clonotype has ten or more counts. The junction does not match germline at one end; this may be a read error. V usage is TRBV7-6 and J usage is TRBJ2-5, with a tentative D call TRBD2 (6 bases). The CDR3 totals 15 residues. Germline loops: CDR1 SGHVS, CDR2 FNYEAQ. The CDR3 region has the DNA TGTGCTAGCAGCTTGGGCGGGAACTCCCAAGAGACCCAGTACTTC. It specifies CASSLGGNSQETQYF.

This clonotype occurred many times. This chain connects TRBV25-1 to TRBJ1-1, with D tentatively TRBD1 (6 bases). The CDR3 consists of 13 residues. Germline lookup yields CDR1 MGHDK and CDR2 SYGVNS. V shed 6 bases and J shed 1 base, with 9 bases lying between them. CDR3 loop: CASRVQGNTEAFF. As DNA, the CDR3 is TGTGCCAGCAGGGTACAGGGGAACACTGAAGCTTTCTTT.

Comment on this clonotype: A much more abundant neighbour one base away suggests this may be a read error. The chain uses TRBV7-9 and TRBJ1-5; D remains ambiguous. The length of the CDR3 is 13 residues. The ends were cut back, 1 base at V and 6 bases at J, with 7 bases in the middle. Germline values: CDR1 SEHNR, CDR2 FQNEAQ (reference sequence). Here the CDR3 reads CASSLGYTQPQHF. The CDR3 bases are TGTGCCAGCAGCTTAGGGTACACTCAGCCCCAGCATTTT.